Following are 10 T cell receptor beta chains from one sample sequenced in a study of shared clonotypes between healthy human individuals. The assay was immunoSEQ multiplex PCR, and TCRdb's table has in-frame clones only and misses some. The data show millions of clones, with 85% to 95% seen just once and around 0.4% held by the top ten. The sample comprised naive CD4+ T cells from PBMCs. Subset reported: CD45RA+ positively selected. The receptors were gathered from a man aged 18 to 29 in good health. Some clones in this sample may be carry-over from other donors' samples.

The chain employs TRBV28 and TRBJ1-1; D remains ambiguous. CDR1 and CDR2 (germline): MDHEN, SYDVKM. Trimming pared 6 bases from V and 1 base from J, leaving 15 bases between. The CDR3 runs to 15 residues. The CDR3 loop is CASSPYETPNTEAFF. The CDR3 nucleotides read TGTGCCAGCAGCCCTTACGAGACACCGAACACTGAAGCTTTCTTT.

This chain connects TRBV5-1 to TRBJ2-2; 7 nucleotides agree with TRBD2. Germline CDR1 is SGHRS and CDR2 is YFSETQ. V shed 0 bases, J shed 3 bases, and the junction held 8 bases outside the gene matches. CDR3 length equals 17 residues. In DNA, the CDR3 is TGCGCCAGCAGCTTGGTGGCGGGAGACCCGGACACCGGGGAGCTGTTTTTT. It encodes CASSLVAGDPDTGELFF.

The chain links TRBV5-1 to TRBJ1-1; D gene uncertain. The CDR3 sequence is 13 residues long. V gave up 3 bases and J gave up 1 base, with 7 bases separating them. Germline values: CDR1 SGHRS, CDR2 YFSETQ. CDR3 region: CASSSGSNTEAFF. DNA of the CDR3: TGCGCCAGCAGCTCGGGCTCGAACACTGAAGCTTTCTTT.

V usage is TRBV9 and J usage is TRBJ2-5; D is perhaps TRBD1 (6 bases). This CDR3 comprises 14 residues. V was shortened by 3 bases and J by 2 bases, with 11 bases between the two germline ends. From germline, CDR1 is SGDLS and CDR2 YYNGEE. Here the CDR3 reads CASSADRFQETQYF. As DNA, the CDR3 is TGTGCCAGCAGCGCCGACAGGTTTCAAGAGACCCAGTACTTC. Supplemented by reference TRBV9 and TRBJ2-5, the full variable domain reads DSGVTQTPKHLITATGQRVTLRCSPRSGDLSVYWYQQSLDQGLQFLIQYYNGEERAKGNILERFSAQQFPDLHSELNLSSLELGDSALYFCASSADRFQETQYFGPGTRLLVL.

As DNA, the CDR3 is TGTGCCAGCAGTTATGCCCGAGGTTCTAACTACTATGGCTACACCTTC. This sequence encodes CASSYARGSNYYGYTF. J is TRBJ1-2 and V is TRBV6-5; D not certain. Germline V CDR1 and CDR2: MNHEY, SVGAGI. The CDR3 has 16 amino acids. The V end was cut by 3 bases, the J end by 3 bases, with 17 bases between.

The chain uses TRBV28 and TRBJ1-5; tentative D call: TRBD1 (6 bases). The CDR3 loop spans 12 amino acids. V was trimmed by 11 bases and J by 3 bases, leaving 11 bases between them. Germline assignment: CDR1 MDHEN and CDR2 SYDVKM. Written as DNA, the CDR3 is TGTGCCGCGACAGGAATCAATCAGCCCCAGCATTTT. This encodes CAATGINQPQHF. The full variable domain, completed using reference TRBV28 and TRBJ1-5, is DVKVTQSSRYLVKRTGEKVFLECVQDMDHENMFWYRQDPGLGLRLIYFSYDVKMKEKGDIPEGYSVSREKKERFSLILESASTNQTSMYLCAATGINQPQHFGDGTRLSIL.

The CDR3 DNA follows: TGTGCCAGCAGCTTAACTAGCGGGAGGGCCGAGGGTGAGCAGTTCTTC. This translates into CASSLTSGRAEGEQFF. The chain joins TRBV7-3 to TRBJ2-1; 11 nucleotides match TRBD2. V lost 0 bases, J lost 9 bases, and 7 bases stayed unmatched. The CDR3 is 16 residues long. Germline V lookup: CDR1 SGHTA, CDR2 FQGTGA.

The V call is TRBV4-2, the J call TRBJ2-3; 9 positions match TRBD2. In germline, CDR1 is LGHNA, CDR2 YNFKEQ. The V and J ends lost 1 base and 0 bases, in that order; junction bases with no gene match: 5. The CDR3 loop spans 17 amino acids. CDR3 sequence (DNA): TGTGCCAGCAGCCAAGGGGTAACTAGCGGGAGCACAGATACGCAGTATTTT. Its protein is CASSQGVTSGSTDTQYF.

This clone appeared a single time. The chain carries TRBV29-1 and TRBJ2-5; D is possibly TRBD1 (6 bases). Trimming removed 4 bases from V and 2 bases from J, with 11 bases in between. CDR1 and CDR2 (germline): SQVTM, ANQGSEA. This CDR3 is 13 amino acids long. The CDR3 DNA reads as TGCAGCGTTGCCCGGGACATTCAAGAGACCCAGTACTTC. This encodes CSVARDIQETQYF.

V usage is TRBV7-9 and J usage is TRBJ2-7; 10 bases agree with TRBD1. The germline CDR1 and CDR2 sequences are SEHNR and FQNEAQ (reference sequence). J lost 2 bases, V lost 5 bases, and 6 bases had no gene match. The CDR3 is 15 residues long. CDR3 DNA sequence: TGTGCCAGCAGCAGCGACAGGGGGCGTACCTACGAGCAGTACTTC. Its protein is CASSSDRGRTYEQYF.